This T cell receptor (beta chain) was captured by sequencing in a study of T cell responses to AZD1222 COVID-19 vaccine. This CDR3 region has 14 residues. Trimming removed 2 bases from V and 5 bases from J, with 12 bases in between. Germline CDR1 and CDR2: SGHTA and FQGTGA. Repertoires were generated with immunoSEQ multiplex PCR, while TCRdb's copy carries only in-frame clones and drops some. The sample yields about 140,000 clones, about 91% seen once. The source material was peripheral blood, sampled 28 days after the second AZD1222 dose. The TCR comes from an adult who received the AZD1222 COVID-19 vaccine. The chain couples TRBV7-3 to TRBJ1-1, with a possible D match to TRBD1 (5 bases). The chain's CDR3 is CASSLQGSRTEAFF. In DNA, the CDR3 is TGTGCCAGCAGCTTACAGGGATCCCGAACTGAAGCTTTCTTT.